This T cell receptor beta chain was identified during a study of shared clonotypes between healthy human individuals. Study details: A donor's plate count was three for CD4 naive and three for CD4 memory; CD8 naive had two and CD8 memory one.

V was pared by 2 bases and J by 6 bases, with 3 bases of the junction left unmatched. The CDR3 loop spans 14 amino acids. Germline V gives CDR1 KGHSY, CDR2 FQNENV. Repertoires were generated with immunoSEQ multiplex PCR, while TCRdb's copy carries only in-frame clones and drops some. The table shows fewer than 850,000 clones, with 90% occurring only once. Together with CD45RO+ cells, CCR7-negative CD45RA+ TemRA cells were included in CD8 memory. This receptor was taken from a man between 18 and 29 years old in good health. Some clones in this sample may be carry-over from other donors' samples. The rearrangement links TRBV16 to TRBJ2-2; 7 bases are shared with TRBD1. The material sequenced was memory CD8+ T cells from PBMCs. Subset of the sample: CD45RO+ cells pooled with CCR7-negative TemRA cells. The CDR3: CASSQEGAPGELFF. CDR3 nucleotide sequence: TGTGCCAGCAGCCAAGAGGGGGCCCCCGGGGAGCTGTTTTTT.